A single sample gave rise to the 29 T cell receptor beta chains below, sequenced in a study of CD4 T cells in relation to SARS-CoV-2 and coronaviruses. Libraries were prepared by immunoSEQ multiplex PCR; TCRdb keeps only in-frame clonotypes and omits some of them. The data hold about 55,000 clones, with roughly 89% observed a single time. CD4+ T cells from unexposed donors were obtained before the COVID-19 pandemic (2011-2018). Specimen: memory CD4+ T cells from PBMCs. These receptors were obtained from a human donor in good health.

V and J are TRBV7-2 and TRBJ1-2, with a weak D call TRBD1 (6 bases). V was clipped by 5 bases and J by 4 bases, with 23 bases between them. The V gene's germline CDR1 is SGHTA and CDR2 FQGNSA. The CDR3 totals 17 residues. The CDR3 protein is CASSRRGAGGGFYGYTF. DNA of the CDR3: TGTGCCAGCAGCCGTAGGGGCGCAGGAGGGGGTTTCTATGGCTACACCTTC.

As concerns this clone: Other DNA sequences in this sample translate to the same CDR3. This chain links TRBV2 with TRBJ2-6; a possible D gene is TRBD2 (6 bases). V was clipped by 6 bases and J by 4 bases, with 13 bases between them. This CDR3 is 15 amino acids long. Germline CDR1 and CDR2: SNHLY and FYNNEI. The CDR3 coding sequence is TGTGCCAGCAGGCTGGGGGGATCAGGGGCCAACGTCCTGACTTTC. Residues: CASRLGGSGANVLTF.

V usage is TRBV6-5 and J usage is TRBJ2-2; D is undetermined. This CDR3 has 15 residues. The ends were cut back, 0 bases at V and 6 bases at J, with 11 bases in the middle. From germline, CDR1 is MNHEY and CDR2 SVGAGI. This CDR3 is CASSYSMSNPGELFF. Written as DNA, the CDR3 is TGTGCCAGCAGTTACTCGATGTCTAATCCCGGGGAGCTGTTTTTT.

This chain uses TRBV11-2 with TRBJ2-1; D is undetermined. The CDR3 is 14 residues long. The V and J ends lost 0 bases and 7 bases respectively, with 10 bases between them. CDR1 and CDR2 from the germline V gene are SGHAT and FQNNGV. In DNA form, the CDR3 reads TGTGCCAGCAGCTTAGATTTAATTACGAATGAGCAGTTCTTC. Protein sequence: CASSLDLITNEQFF.

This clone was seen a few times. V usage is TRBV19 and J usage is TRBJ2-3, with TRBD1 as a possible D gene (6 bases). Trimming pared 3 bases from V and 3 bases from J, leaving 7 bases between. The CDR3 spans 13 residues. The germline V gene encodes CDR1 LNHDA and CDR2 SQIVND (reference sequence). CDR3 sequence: CASSITGTDTQYF. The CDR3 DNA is TGTGCCAGTAGTATTACAGGGACAGATACGCAGTATTTT.

The CDR3 here is CASSAAGGRETAGASGEQYF. The DNA of the CDR3 is TGTGCCAGCAGCGCCGCAGGGGGTAGGGAAACAGCGGGAGCCTCCGGCGAGCAGTACTTC. The chain joins TRBV6-6 to TRBJ2-7, with a possible D match to TRBD2 (8 bases). There are 20 residues in the CDR3. Germline V gives CDR1 MNHNY, CDR2 SVGAGI (reference sequence). Trimming stripped 6 bases from V and 6 bases from J, with 36 bases between.

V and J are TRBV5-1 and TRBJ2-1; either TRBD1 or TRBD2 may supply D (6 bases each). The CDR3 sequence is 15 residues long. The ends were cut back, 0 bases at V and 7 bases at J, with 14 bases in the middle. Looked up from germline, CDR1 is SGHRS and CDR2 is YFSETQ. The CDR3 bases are TGCGCCAGCAGCTTGGAGGGGGGCTGGAGGAATGAGCAGTTCTTC. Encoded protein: CASSLEGGWRNEQFF.

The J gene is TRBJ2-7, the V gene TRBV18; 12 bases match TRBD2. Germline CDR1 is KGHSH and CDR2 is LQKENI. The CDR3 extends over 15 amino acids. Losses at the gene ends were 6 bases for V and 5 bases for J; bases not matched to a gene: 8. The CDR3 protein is CASSMTSGSINEQYF. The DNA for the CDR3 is TGTGCCAGCTCGATGACTAGCGGGAGTATCAACGAGCAGTACTTC.

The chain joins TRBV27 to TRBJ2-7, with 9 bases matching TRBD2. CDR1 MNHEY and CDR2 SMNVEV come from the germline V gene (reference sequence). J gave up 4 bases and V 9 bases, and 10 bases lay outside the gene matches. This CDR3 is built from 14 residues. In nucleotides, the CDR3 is TGTGCCAGTAAACGAGCGGGAGGTGGGTACGAGCAGTACTTC. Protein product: CASKRAGGGYEQYF.

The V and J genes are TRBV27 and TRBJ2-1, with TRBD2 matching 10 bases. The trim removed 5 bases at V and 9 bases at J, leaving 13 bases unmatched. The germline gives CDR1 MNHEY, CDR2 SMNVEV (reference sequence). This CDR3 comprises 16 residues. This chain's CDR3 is CASSPKGSGRAVEQFF. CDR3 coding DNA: TGTGCCAGCAGTCCCAAGGGGAGCGGGAGGGCCGTTGAGCAGTTCTTC.

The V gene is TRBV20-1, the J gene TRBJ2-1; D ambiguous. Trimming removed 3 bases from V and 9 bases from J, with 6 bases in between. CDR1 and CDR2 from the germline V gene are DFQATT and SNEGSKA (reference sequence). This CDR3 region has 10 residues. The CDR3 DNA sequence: TGCAGTGCTAGTACGGGTGAGCAGTTCTTC. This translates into CSASTGEQFF.

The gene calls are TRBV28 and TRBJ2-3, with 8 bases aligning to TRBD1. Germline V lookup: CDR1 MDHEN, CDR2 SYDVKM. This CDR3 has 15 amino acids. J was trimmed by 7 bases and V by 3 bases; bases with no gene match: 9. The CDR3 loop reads CASSFKGTGFYTQYF. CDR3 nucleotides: TGTGCCAGCAGTTTTAAAGGGACAGGATTCTATACGCAGTATTTT.

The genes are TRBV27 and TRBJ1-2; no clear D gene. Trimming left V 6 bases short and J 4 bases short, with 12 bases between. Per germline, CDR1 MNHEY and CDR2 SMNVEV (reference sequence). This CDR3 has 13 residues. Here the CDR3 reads CASSPTLGYGYTF. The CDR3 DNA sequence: TGTGCCAGCAGCCCTACATTAGGCTATGGCTACACCTTC.

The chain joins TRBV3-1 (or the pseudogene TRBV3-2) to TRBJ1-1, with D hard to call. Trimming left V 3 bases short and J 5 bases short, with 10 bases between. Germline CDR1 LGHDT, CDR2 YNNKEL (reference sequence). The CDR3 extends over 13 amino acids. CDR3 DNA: TGTGCCAGCAGCCATAGGGTTGTAACTGAAGCTTTCTTT. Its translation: CASSHRVVTEAFF.

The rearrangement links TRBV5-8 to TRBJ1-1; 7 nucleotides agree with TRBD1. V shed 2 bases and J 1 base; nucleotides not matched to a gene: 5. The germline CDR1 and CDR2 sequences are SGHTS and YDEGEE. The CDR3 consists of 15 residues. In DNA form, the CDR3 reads TGTGCCAGCAGCTTAACCGGGACAGCGAACACTGAAGCTTTCTTT. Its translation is CASSLTGTANTEAFF.

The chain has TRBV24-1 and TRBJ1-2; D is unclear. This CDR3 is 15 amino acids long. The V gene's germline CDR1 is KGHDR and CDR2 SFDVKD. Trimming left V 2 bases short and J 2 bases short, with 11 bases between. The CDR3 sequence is CATSDSRTDNYGYTF. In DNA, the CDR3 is TGTGCCACCAGTGATTCTCGGACTGACAACTATGGCTACACCTTC.

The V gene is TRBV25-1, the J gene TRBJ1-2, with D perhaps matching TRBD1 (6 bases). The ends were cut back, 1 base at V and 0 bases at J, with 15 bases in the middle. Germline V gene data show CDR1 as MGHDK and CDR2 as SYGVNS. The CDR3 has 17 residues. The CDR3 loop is CASSEFGGTTTNYGYTF. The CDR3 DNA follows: TGTGCCAGCAGTGAATTCGGAGGGACAACCACTAACTATGGCTACACCTTC.

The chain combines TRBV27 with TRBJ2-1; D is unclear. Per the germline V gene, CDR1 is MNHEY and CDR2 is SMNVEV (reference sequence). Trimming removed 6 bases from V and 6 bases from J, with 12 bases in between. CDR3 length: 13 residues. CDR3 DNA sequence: TGTGCCAGCAGGTCGGAAAGAGGCAATGAGCAGTTCTTC. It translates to CASRSERGNEQFF.

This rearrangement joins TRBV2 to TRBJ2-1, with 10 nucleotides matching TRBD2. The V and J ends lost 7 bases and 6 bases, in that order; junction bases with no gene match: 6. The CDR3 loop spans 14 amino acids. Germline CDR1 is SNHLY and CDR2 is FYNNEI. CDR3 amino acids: CASTRTSGLNEQFF. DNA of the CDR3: TGTGCCAGCACGAGGACTAGCGGACTCAATGAGCAGTTCTTC.

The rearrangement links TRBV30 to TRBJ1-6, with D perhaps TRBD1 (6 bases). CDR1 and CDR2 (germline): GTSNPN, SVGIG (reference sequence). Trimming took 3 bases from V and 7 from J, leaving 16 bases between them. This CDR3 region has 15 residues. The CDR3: CAWSSKQGLNSPLHF. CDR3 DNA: TGTGCCTGGAGCTCGAAACAGGGATTGAATTCACCCCTCCACTTT. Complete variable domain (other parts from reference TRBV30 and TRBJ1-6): SQTIHQWPATLVQPVGSPLSLECTVEGTSNPNLYWYRQAAGRGLQLLFYSVGIGQISSEVPQNLSASRPQDRQFILSSKKLLLSDSGFYLCAWSSKQGLNSPLHFGNGTRLTVT.

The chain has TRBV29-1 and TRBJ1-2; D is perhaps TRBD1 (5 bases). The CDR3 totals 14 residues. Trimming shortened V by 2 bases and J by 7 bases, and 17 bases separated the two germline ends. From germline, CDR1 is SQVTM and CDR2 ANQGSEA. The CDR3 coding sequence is TGCAGCGTTGAATTGGACATGACTATTGCTGGCTACACCTTC. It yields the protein CSVELDMTIAGYTF.

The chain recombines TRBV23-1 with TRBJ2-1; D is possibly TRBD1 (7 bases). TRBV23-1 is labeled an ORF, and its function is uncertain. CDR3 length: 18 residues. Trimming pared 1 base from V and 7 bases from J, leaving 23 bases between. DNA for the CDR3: TGCGCCAGCAGTCAATTCGCGGAGGGGGCTGTTCCCCGGAATGAGCAGTTCTTC. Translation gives CASSQFAEGAVPRNEQFF.

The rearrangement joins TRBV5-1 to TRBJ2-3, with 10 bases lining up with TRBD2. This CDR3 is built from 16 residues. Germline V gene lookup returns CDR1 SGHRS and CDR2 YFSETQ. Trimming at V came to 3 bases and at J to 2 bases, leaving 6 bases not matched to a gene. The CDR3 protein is CASSSSGRGHTDTQYF. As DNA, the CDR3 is TGCGCCAGCAGCTCGAGCGGGAGGGGACACACAGATACGCAGTATTTT.

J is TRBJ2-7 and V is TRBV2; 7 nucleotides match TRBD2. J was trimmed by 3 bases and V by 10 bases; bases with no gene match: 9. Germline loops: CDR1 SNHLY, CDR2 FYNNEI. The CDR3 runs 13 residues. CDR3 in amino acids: CANGAPGGYEQYF. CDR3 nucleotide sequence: TGTGCCAACGGGGCCCCGGGGGGCTACGAGCAGTACTTC.

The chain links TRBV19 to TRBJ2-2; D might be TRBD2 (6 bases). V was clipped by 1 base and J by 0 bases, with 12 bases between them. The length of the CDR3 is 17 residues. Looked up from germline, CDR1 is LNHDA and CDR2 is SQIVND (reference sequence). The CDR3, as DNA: TGTGCCAGTAGTATAGTTGGGAGGAGGGCGAACACCGGGGAGCTGTTTTTT. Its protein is CASSIVGRRANTGELFF.

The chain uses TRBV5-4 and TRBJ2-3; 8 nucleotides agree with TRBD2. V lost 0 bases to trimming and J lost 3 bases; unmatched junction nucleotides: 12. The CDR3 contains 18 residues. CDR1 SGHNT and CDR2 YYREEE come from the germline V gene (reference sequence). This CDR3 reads CASSLGPVAGRGTDTQYF. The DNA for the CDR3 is TGTGCCAGCAGCTTGGGCCCGGTAGCGGGAAGGGGAACAGATACGCAGTATTTT.

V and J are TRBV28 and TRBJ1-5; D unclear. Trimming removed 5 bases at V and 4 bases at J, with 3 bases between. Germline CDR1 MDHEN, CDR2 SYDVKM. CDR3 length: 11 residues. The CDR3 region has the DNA TGTGCCAGCAGTCTTAATCAGCCCCAGCATTTT. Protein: CASSLNQPQHF.

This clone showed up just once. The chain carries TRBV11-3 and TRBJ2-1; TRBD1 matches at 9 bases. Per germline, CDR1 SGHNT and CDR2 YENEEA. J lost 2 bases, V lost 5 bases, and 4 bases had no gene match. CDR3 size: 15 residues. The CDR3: CASSTRQGAYNEQFF. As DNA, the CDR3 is TGTGCCAGCAGCACCCGACAGGGGGCCTACAATGAGCAGTTCTTC.

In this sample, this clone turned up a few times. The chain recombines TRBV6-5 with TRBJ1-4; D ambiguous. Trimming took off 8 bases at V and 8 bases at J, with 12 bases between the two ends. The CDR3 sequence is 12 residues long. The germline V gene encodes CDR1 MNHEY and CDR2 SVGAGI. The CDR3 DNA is TGTGCCAGCGGCCACCCAAGAGAAAAACTGTTTTTT. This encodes CASGHPREKLFF.